This entry features one T cell receptor (beta chain) sequence. Its antigen is not identified. Germline assignment: CDR1 SGHAT and CDR2 FQNNGV. V was cut by 1 base and J by 0 bases, with 4 bases left in between. The CDR3 has 14 amino acids. The data were taken from a study of CD8+ T cells in alopecia areata. General study results and limits: Scalp data also include sequences from resident alphabeta T cells of normal skin. It was lesional scalp, especially alopecia totalis/universalis, that showed higher clonality than normal scalp.

Sorting of CD4+ cells into CD25+CD127- cells was performed for 5 or 6 patients. Researchers gathered lesional scalp punch biopsies and peripheral blood from patients with alopecia areata. Researchers picked out CD4+ and CD8+ T cells from PBMCs by sorting. cDNA reverse transcribed from extracted RNA served as the sequencing template. The method was immunoSEQ multiplex PCR; TCRdb's version includes in-frame clones alone and lacks a portion of them. This table holds under 40,000 clones, less than 55% found once. Sequenced sample: CD4+ Tregs sorted from blood. V and J are TRBV11-2 and TRBJ1-5, with D unresolved. The TCR originated in a human donor with alopecia areata. The CDR3 DNA reads as TGTGCCAGCAGCTTAGCATATAGCAATCAGCCCCAGCATTTT. The encoded protein is CASSLAYSNQPQHF.